Presented here are 14 T cell receptor beta chains from one specimen sequenced in a study of blood T cells in healthy people across ages. PCR was performed a second time for roughly 7 to 11 cycles using a sample-barcoded 5' primer and a J-beta primer mix. A single record per CDR3 protein comes from TCRdb applying MiXCR to the 5' RACE reads. The table lists approximately 900,000 distinct CDR3 sequences, around 29% of them singletons. These records were also assigned to another study, of T cells of mothers and their children.

Input material: blood. The receptors shown here come from a woman aged 40 to 50 in good health.

This clonotype was counted only a few times. Its ends do not fully match the called genes, so a read error is possible. The rearrangement links TRBV20-1 to TRBJ1-2; D might be TRBD1 (6 bases). This CDR3 contains 14 residues. Germline lookup yields CDR1 DFQATT and CDR2 SNEGSKA (reference sequence). The CDR3 loop is CSALARTANHGYTF. CDR3 coding DNA: TGCAGTGCTTTAGCCCGGACAGCTAACCATGGCTACACCTTC.

The V call is TRBV5-1, the J call TRBJ1-1, with D uncertain. Germline lookup yields CDR1 SGHRS and CDR2 YFSETQ. This CDR3 has 13 amino acids. V was pared by 4 bases and J by 0 bases, with 7 bases between. CDR3 sequence (DNA): TGCGCCAGCAGCCAGGAAATGAACACTGAAGCTTTCTTT. Translation gives CASSQEMNTEAFF.

This clonotype was seen a few times. At one end, the junction sequence differs from germline, possibly due to a read error. This chain joins TRBV5-8 and TRBJ2-7, with 10 positions matching TRBD1. This CDR3 spans 15 amino acids. In germline, CDR1 is SGHTS, CDR2 YDEGEE. CDR3 protein: CACSDRGRSSPEQYF. CDR3 nucleotide sequence: TGTGCCTGCAGCGACAGGGGGCGTTCGTCCCCCGAGCAGTACTTC.

This sequence joins TRBV27 and TRBJ2-4; the D gene is possibly TRBD2 (5 bases). This CDR3 region has 13 residues. Between the trimmed V and J ends, which lost 6 bases and 13 bases, there was a span of 19 bases. CDR1 and CDR2 from the germline V gene are MNHEY and SMNVEV (reference sequence). The CDR3 DNA is TGTGCCAGCAGCTTAGGTCTTTTGAGGGAGCAGTACTTC. The encoded protein is CASSLGLLREQYF.

This clonotype was found a few times. This rearrangement joins TRBV12-3 or TRBV12-4 to TRBJ1-3; D is uncertain. The CDR3 totals 13 residues. V was clipped by 5 bases and J by 7 bases, with 12 bases between them. The CDR3 nucleotides read TGTGCCAGCAGTCGGGAGTTTAGCAACACCATATATTTT. Protein product: CASSREFSNTIYF.

This clonotype was seen more than once but under ten times. The gene calls are TRBV9 and TRBJ2-7, with 7 bases fitting TRBD1. V was clipped by 4 bases and J by 6 bases; unmatched bases: 10. Germline lookup yields CDR1 SGDLS and CDR2 YYNGEE. The CDR3 is made up of 14 amino acids. Written as DNA, the CDR3 is TGTGCCAGCAGCTCCAGACAGGGTTGGTCCGAGCAGTACTTC. It translates to CASSSRQGWSEQYF.

Ten or more counts support this clonotype. The rearrangement links TRBV20-1 to TRBJ2-7; 7 bases are shared with TRBD1. The length of the CDR3 is 15 residues. The germline V gene encodes CDR1 DFQATT and CDR2 SNEGSKA (reference sequence). V dropped 0 bases and J dropped 2; count of bases not matched to a gene: 7. Here the CDR3 reads CSARDDRAATYEQYF. CDR3 in DNA: TGCAGTGCTAGAGATGACAGGGCCGCTACCTACGAGCAGTACTTC.

The chain joins TRBV28 to TRBJ1-4, with D perhaps TRBD1 (5 bases). The germline CDR1 and CDR2 sequences are MDHEN and SYDVKM. With 4 bases removed from V and 3 bases from J, the gap between germline ends came to 18 bases. The CDR3 loop spans 17 amino acids. The DNA of the CDR3 is TGTGCCAGCAGTTCCCCCGGGGGGTCTGAGGCTAATGAAAAACTGTTTTTT. Translated: CASSSPGGSEANEKLFF.

This chain connects TRBV20-1 to TRBJ1-2; tentative D call: TRBD1 (5 bases). Deletions cut 0 bases from V and 6 bases from J, with 17 bases between. The CDR3 contains 15 residues. CDR1 is DFQATT, CDR2 SNEGSKA, per germline (reference sequence). In nucleotides, the CDR3 is TGCAGTGCTAGAGAGCCCAGGGATGAATTCGATGGCTACACCTTC. It encodes CSAREPRDEFDGYTF.

This clonotype was seen a handful of times. V usage is TRBV5-1 and J usage is TRBJ2-7; 9 bases are a match to TRBD1. The germline V gene has CDR1 SGHRS and CDR2 YFSETQ. V gave up 3 bases and J gave up 6 bases; unmatched junction bases: 7. The CDR3 runs to 14 residues. This chain's CDR3 is CASSWGTGTFEQYF. The CDR3 DNA sequence: TGCGCCAGCAGCTGGGGGACAGGGACCTTCGAGCAGTACTTC.

This clonotype came up a few times. The chain links TRBV12-3 or TRBV12-4 to TRBJ2-3; 10 bases are shared with TRBD2. The CDR3 contains 19 residues. V trimming: 6 bases; J trimming: 0 bases; junction bases outside the gene matches: 15. DNA for the CDR3: TGTGCCAGCAGACCTCAGCGGGGGGGCCTATTCTTGAGCACAGATACGCAGTATTTT. Its translation: CASRPQRGGLFLSTDTQYF.

This clonotype occurred many times. This rearrangement joins TRBV9 to TRBJ1-2, with 7 bases aligning to TRBD1. V was clipped by 2 bases and J by 2 bases; unmatched bases: 9. This CDR3 region has 16 residues. CDR1 is SGDLS and CDR2 is YYNGEE in the germline V gene. CDR3 in amino acids: CASSVLGQAANYGYTF. The DNA of the CDR3 is TGTGCCAGCAGCGTCCTAGGACAGGCCGCCAACTATGGCTACACCTTC.

This clonotype was picked up a small number of times. V gene TRBV9 combines with J gene TRBJ1-2, with D hard to call. V dropped 3 bases and J dropped 8 bases, with 11 bases sitting between them. The CDR3 totals 12 residues. Looked up from germline, CDR1 is SGDLS and CDR2 is YYNGEE. This CDR3 is CASSGEAGGYTF. The CDR3 region has the DNA TGTGCCAGCAGCGGGGAAGCGGGAGGCTACACCTTC.

The chain uses TRBV4-3 and TRBJ1-4, with D possibly being TRBD1 (5 bases). V lost 1 base to trimming and J lost 4 bases, with 16 bases between them. Germline V lookup: CDR1 LGHNA, CDR2 YSLEER. The CDR3 runs 17 residues. CDR3 sequence reads: CASSQGVGAGNNEKLFF. Written as DNA, the CDR3 is TGCGCCAGCAGCCAAGGGGTAGGGGCAGGCAATAATGAAAAACTGTTTTTT.